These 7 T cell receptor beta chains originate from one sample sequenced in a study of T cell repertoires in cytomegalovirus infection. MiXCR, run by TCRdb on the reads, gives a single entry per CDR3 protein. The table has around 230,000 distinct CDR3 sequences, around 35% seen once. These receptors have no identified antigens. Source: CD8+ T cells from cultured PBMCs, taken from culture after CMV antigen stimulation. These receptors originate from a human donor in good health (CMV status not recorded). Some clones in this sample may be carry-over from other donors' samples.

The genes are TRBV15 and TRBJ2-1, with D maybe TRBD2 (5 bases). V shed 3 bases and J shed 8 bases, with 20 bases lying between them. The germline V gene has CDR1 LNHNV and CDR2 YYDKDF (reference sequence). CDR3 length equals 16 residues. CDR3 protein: CATSRAPDGWRHEQFF. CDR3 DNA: TGTGCCACCAGCAGGGCCCCGGACGGTTGGAGGCATGAGCAGTTCTTC.

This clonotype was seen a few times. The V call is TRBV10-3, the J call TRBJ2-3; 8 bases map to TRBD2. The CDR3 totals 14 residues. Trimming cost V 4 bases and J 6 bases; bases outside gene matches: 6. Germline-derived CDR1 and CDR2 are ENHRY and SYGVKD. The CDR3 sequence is CAISGGAGADTQYF. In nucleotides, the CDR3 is TGTGCCATCAGTGGTGGAGCGGGAGCGGATACGCAGTATTTT.

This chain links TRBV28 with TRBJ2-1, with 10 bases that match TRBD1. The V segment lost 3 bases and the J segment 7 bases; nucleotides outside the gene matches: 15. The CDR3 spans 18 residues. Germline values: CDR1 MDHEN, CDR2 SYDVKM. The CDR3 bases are TGTGCCAGCAGTTTCCCAGCGGACAGGGGGTCCTGGGGGAATGAGCAGTTCTTC. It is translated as CASSFPADRGSWGNEQFF.

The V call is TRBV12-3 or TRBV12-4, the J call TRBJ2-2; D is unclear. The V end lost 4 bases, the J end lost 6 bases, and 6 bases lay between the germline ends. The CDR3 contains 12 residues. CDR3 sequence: CASSSPPGELFF. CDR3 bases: TGTGCCAGCAGTTCCCCCCCCGGGGAGCTGTTTTTT.

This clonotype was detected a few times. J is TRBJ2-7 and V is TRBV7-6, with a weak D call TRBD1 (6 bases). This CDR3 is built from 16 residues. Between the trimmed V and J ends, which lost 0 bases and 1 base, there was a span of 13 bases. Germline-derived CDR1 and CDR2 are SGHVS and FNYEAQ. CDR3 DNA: TGTGCCAGCAGCTTAGCGGTTGGCAGGGGATCCTACGAGCAGTACTTC. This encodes CASSLAVGRGSYEQYF.

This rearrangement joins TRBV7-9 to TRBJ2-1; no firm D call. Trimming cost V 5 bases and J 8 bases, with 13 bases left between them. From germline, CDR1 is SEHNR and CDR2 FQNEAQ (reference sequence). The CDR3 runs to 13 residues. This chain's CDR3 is CASSPKYQDEQFF. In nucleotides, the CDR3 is TGTGCCAGCAGCCCTAAGTACCAGGATGAGCAGTTCTTC.

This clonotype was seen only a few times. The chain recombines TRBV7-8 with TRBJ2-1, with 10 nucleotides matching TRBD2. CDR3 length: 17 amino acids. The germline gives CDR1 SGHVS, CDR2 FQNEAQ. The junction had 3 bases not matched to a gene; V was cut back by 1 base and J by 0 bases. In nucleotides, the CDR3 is TGTGCCAGCAGCTTAGGACTAGCGGGTAGCTCCTACAATGAGCAGTTCTTC. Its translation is CASSLGLAGSSYNEQFF.